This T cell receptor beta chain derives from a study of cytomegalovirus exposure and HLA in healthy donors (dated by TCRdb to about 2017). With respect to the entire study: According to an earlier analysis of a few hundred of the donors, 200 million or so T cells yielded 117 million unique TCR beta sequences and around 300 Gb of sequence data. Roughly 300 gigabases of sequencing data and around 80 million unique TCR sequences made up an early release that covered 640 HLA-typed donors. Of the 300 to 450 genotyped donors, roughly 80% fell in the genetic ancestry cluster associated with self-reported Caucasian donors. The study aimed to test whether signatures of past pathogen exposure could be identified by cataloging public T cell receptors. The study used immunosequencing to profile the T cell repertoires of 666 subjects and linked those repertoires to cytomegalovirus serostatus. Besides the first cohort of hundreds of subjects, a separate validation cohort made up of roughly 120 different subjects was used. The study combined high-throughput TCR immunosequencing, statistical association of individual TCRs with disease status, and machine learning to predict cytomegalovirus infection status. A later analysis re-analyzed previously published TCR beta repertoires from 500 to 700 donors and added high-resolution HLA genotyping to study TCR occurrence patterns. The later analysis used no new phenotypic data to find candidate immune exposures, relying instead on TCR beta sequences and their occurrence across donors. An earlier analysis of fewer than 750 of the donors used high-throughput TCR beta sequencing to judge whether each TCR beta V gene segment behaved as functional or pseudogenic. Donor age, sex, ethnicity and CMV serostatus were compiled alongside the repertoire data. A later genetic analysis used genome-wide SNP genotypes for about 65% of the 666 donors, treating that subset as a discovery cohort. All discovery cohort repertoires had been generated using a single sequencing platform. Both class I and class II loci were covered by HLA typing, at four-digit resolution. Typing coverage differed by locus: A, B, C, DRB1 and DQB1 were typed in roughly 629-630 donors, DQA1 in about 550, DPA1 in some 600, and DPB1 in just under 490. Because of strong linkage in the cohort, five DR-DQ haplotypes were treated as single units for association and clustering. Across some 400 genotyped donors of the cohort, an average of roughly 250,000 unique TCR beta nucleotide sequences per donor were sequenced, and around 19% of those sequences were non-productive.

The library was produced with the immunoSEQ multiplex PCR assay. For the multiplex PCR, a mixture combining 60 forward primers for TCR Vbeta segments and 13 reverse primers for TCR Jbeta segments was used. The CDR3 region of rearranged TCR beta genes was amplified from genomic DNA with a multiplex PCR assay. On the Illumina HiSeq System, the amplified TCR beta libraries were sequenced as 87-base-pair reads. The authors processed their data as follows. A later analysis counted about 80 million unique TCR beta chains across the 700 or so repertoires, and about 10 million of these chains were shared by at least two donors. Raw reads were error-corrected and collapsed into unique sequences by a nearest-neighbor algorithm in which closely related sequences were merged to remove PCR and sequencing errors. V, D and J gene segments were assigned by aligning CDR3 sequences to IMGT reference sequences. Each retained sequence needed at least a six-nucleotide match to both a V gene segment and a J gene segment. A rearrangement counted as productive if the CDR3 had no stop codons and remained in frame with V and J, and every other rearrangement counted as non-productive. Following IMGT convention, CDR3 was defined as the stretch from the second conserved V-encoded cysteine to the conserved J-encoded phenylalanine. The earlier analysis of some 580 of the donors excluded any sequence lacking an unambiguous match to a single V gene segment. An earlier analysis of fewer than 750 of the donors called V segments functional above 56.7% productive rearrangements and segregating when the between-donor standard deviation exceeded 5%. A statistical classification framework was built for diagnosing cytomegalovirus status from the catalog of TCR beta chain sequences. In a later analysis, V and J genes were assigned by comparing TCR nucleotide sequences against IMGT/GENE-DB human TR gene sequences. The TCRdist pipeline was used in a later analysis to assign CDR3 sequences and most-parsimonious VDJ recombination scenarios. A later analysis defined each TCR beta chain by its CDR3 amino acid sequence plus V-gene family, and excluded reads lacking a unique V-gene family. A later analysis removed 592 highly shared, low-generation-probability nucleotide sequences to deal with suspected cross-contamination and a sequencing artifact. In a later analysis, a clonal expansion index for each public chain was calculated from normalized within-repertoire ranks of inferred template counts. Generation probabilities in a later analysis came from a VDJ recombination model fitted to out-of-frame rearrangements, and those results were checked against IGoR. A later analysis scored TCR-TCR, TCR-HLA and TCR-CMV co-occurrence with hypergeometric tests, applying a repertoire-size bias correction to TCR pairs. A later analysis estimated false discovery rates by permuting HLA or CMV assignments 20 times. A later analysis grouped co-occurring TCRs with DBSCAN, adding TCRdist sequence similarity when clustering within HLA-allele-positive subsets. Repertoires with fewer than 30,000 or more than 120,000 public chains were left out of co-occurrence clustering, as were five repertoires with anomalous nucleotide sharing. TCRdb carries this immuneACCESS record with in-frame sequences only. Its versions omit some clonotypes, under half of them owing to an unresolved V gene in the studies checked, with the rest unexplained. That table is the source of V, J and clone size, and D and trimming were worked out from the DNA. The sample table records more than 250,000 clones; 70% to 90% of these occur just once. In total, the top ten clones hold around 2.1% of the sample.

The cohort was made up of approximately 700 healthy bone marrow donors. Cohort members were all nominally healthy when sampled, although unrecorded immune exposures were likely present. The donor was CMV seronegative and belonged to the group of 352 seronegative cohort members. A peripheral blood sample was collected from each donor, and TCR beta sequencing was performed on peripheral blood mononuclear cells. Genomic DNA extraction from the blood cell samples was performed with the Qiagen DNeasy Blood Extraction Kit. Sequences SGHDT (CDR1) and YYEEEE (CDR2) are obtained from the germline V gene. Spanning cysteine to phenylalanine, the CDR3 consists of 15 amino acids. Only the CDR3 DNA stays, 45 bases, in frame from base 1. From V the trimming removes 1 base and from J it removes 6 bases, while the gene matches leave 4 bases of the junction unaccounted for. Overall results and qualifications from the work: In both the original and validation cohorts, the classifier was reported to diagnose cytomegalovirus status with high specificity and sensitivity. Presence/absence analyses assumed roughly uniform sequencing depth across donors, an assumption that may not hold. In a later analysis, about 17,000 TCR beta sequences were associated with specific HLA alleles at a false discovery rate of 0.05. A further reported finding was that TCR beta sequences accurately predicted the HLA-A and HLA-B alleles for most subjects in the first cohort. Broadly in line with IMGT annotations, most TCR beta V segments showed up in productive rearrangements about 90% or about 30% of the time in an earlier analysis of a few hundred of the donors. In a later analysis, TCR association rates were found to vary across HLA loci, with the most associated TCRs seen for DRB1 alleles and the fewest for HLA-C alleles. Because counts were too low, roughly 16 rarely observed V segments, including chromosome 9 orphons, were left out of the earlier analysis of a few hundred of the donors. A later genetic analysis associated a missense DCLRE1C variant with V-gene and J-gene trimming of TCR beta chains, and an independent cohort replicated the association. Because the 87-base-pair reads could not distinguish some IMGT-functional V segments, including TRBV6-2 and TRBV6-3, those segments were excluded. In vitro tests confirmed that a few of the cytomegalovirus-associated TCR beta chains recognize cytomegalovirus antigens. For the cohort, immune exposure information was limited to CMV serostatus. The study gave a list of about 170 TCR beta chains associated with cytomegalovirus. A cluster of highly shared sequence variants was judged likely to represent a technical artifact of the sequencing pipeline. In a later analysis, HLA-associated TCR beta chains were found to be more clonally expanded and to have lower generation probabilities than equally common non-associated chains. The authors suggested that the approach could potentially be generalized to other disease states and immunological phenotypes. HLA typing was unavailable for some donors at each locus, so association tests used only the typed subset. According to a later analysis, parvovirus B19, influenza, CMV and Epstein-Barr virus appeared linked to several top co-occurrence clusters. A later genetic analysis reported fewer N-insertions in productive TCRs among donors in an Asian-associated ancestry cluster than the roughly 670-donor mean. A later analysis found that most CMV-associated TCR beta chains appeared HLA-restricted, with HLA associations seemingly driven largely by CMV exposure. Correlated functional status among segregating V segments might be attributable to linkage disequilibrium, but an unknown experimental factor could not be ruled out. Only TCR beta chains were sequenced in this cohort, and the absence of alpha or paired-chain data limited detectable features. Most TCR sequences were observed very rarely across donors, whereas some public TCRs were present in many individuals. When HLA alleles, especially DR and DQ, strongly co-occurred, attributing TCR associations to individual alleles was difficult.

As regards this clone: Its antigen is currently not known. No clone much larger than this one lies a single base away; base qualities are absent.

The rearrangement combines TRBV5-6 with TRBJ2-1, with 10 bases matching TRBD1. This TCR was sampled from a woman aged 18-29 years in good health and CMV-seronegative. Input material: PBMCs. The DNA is TGTGCCAGCAGCTTGATCGGACAGGGGGGCAATGAGCAGTTCTTC. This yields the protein CASSLIGQGGNEQFF.